Presented here are 24 T cell receptor beta chains from one specimen sequenced in a study of shared clonotypes between healthy human individuals. The assay was immunoSEQ multiplex PCR, and TCRdb's table has in-frame clones only and misses some. The repertoire holds about 490,000 clones, with less than 80% as singletons. The sequenced sample consisted of PBMCs. Source of these receptors: a woman in her thirties or forties in good health. Some clones in this sample may be carry-over from other donors' samples.

This sequence joins TRBV7-6 and TRBJ2-5; no reliable D call. The assigned J gene may be wrong: the sequence end matches TRBJ2-7 better. This CDR3 contains 15 residues. Germline CDR1 SGHVS, CDR2 FNYEAQ. The CDR3 DNA reads TGTGCCAGCAGCTTCTCCCTCGTGAAGCACTACGAGCAGTACTTC. Translated, it gives CASSFSLVKHYEQYF.

This chain uses TRBV23-1 with TRBJ1-5; D may be TRBD1 (6 bases). TRBV23-1 is identified as an open reading frame with a role that is uncertain. CDR3 length equals 15 residues. V shed 7 bases and J shed 3 bases, with 16 bases lying between them. The CDR3 here is CASTQGDRTNQPQHF. CDR3 in DNA: TGCGCCAGCACCCAGGGAGACAGGACCAATCAGCCCCAGCATTTT.

The genes are TRBV6-6 and TRBJ2-3; TRBD2 matches 7 bases. There are 16 residues in the CDR3. The germline V gene has CDR1 MNHNY and CDR2 SVGAGI (reference sequence). The ends lost 7 bases at V and 2 bases at J; junction bases unmatched: 12. CDR3 loop: CASIPSGAWVTDTQYF. The CDR3 nucleotides read TGTGCCAGCATCCCTAGCGGAGCATGGGTCACAGATACGCAGTATTTT.

The table lists this clone with a count of one. It differs at one base from a far larger clone, so likely a read error. This chain connects TRBV28 to TRBJ2-6; D remains ambiguous. There are 14 residues in the CDR3. CDR1 is MDHEN and CDR2 is SYDVKM in the germline V gene. The V end was cut by 7 bases, the J end by 4 bases, with 11 bases between. DNA of the CDR3: TGTGCCAGCATCTCCCCGCGGGGGGCCAACGTCCTGACTTTC. This encodes CASISPRGANVLTF.

Here the CDR3 reads CASSPFGGIGIQYF. CDR3 coding DNA: TGTGCCAGCAGTCCCTTTGGAGGGATAGGTATTCAGTACTTC. The chain carries TRBV25-1 and TRBJ2-4, with a tentative D call TRBD2 (6 bases). V was trimmed by 5 bases and J by 10 bases, leaving 18 bases between them. The length of the CDR3 is 14 residues. Germline assignment: CDR1 MGHDK and CDR2 SYGVNS.

V and J are TRBV19 and TRBJ1-2; TRBD1 aligns across 7 bases. The ends lost 4 bases at V and 8 bases at J; junction bases unmatched: 4. Germline lookup yields CDR1 LNHDA and CDR2 SQIVND (reference sequence). This CDR3 spans 12 amino acids. CDR3: CASSRDSGGYTF. DNA of the CDR3: TGTGCCAGTAGTAGGGACAGCGGGGGCTACACCTTC.

V and J are TRBV6-5 and TRBJ2-3; no definite D call. The length of the CDR3 is 13 residues. Between the trimmed V and J ends, which lost 6 bases and 4 bases, there was a span of 11 bases. Germline lookup yields CDR1 MNHEY and CDR2 SVGAGI. The CDR3 DNA sequence: TGTGCCAGCAGCCTCGGATCGGCAGATACGCAGTATTTT. Translated: CASSLGSADTQYF.

This sequence joins TRBV30 and TRBJ1-2; D not resolved. In germline, CDR1 is GTSNPN, CDR2 SVGIG (reference sequence). This CDR3 is 14 amino acids long. V was pared by 2 bases and J by 6 bases, with 16 bases between. CDR3 loop: CAWSTDSAYHGYTF. The CDR3 DNA sequence: TGTGCCTGGAGTACGGATTCGGCATACCATGGCTACACCTTC.

The chain joins TRBV2 to TRBJ2-5, with TRBD2 identical over 10 bases. Germline V gene lookup returns CDR1 SNHLY and CDR2 FYNNEI. This CDR3 has 14 residues. V lost 8 bases and J lost 5; bases outside the gene matches: 8. CDR3: CASYRPSGSETQYF. In nucleotides, the CDR3 is TGTGCCAGCTATCGACCTAGCGGGAGTGAGACCCAGTACTTC.

This clone was recorded a few times. J is TRBJ1-1 and V is TRBV7-9; 9 nucleotides line up with TRBD1. Germline V gives CDR1 SEHNR, CDR2 FQNEAQ (reference sequence). This CDR3 spans 16 amino acids. The junction had 8 bases not matched to a gene; V was cut back by 6 bases and J by 0 bases. The CDR3 loop is CASRTRDRALNTEAFF. The CDR3 DNA follows: TGTGCCAGCAGGACCCGGGACAGGGCTTTGAACACTGAAGCTTTCTTT.

The chain is built from TRBV27 and TRBJ1-2, with D uncertain. V was pared by 2 bases and J by 7 bases, with 11 bases between. CDR1 and CDR2 from the germline V gene are MNHEY and SMNVEV (reference sequence). This CDR3 has 13 amino acids. In nucleotides, the CDR3 is TGTGCCAGCAGTTTAAGGCAGGCGGGTGGCTACACCTTC. Its translation: CASSLRQAGGYTF.

The J gene is TRBJ2-7, the V gene TRBV13; the match to TRBD1 covers 7 bases. J gave up 3 bases and V 5 bases, and 10 bases lay outside the gene matches. The CDR3 loop spans 15 amino acids. Germline CDR1 is PRHDT and CDR2 is FYEKMQ (reference sequence). The CDR3 reads CASSRSRDSFYEQYF. The CDR3 DNA sequence: TGTGCCAGCAGCCGATCCCGGGACAGTTTCTACGAGCAGTACTTC.

The chain uses TRBV5-5 and TRBJ2-6; no clear D. The CDR3 covers 15 residues. V lost 4 bases and J 0 bases, leaving 8 bases between the germline ends. The germline gives CDR1 SGHKS, CDR2 YYEKEE (reference sequence). The CDR3 DNA follows: TGTGCCAGCAGCATTGGAACCTCTGGGGCCAACGTCCTGACTTTC. Translation: CASSIGTSGANVLTF.

The chain couples TRBV11-1 to TRBJ2-7; D not resolved. The CDR3 length is 12 residues. Trimming took 5 bases from V and 4 from J, leaving 9 bases between them. Germline V lookup: CDR1 SGHAT, CDR2 FQDESV (reference sequence). Here the CDR3 DNA reads TGTGCCAGCAGCCCGGAGACTTACGAGCAGTACTTC. Its translation is CASSPETYEQYF.

This clone occurred once. In the same sample, other DNA sequences code for this CDR3. J is TRBJ2-3 and V is TRBV6-1; the D call may be TRBD1 or TRBD2 (5 bases each). Trimming took off 6 bases at V and 5 bases at J, with 12 bases between the two ends. The length of the CDR3 is 13 residues. Per the germline V gene, CDR1 is MNHNS and CDR2 is SASEGT. The CDR3 coding sequence is TGTGCCAGCAGCCCTCTTGGGGGAGATACGCAGTATTTT. Encoded protein: CASSPLGGDTQYF.

Here the CDR3 reads CASSQGPSGISYNEQFF. As DNA, the CDR3 is TGTGCCAGCAGCCAGGGGCCTAGCGGGATTTCCTACAATGAGCAGTTCTTC. The chain recombines TRBV5-6 with TRBJ2-1; the match to TRBD2 covers 9 bases. V was clipped by 4 bases and J by 1 base; unmatched bases: 9. Germline CDR1 and CDR2: SGHDT and YYEEEE. There are 17 residues in the CDR3.

This chain joins TRBV6-4 and TRBJ2-7; D remains unclear. The length of the CDR3 is 18 residues. The germline CDR1 and CDR2 sequences are MRHNA and SNTAGT. Trimming stripped 0 bases from V and 0 bases from J, with 18 bases between. In DNA form, the CDR3 reads TGTGCCAGCAGTGACTCGTCGGAATGTCAGGCGTTCTCCTACGAGCAGTACTTC. Translating gives CASSDSSECQAFSYEQYF.

This chain uses TRBV4-3 with TRBJ2-3; tentative D call: TRBD2 (5 bases). V lost 4 bases to trimming and J lost 6 bases, with 11 bases between them. This CDR3 has 13 residues. Looked up from germline, CDR1 is LGHNA and CDR2 is YSLEER. CDR3 in DNA: TGCGCCAGCAGCCCCCGACTACTTGATACGCAGTATTTT. It translates to CASSPRLLDTQYF.

In its sample, this clone was seen a few times. The V and J genes are TRBV19 and TRBJ2-6; TRBD2 agrees at 7 bases. CDR3 size: 16 residues. V shed 7 bases, J shed 0 bases, and the junction held 6 bases outside the gene matches. Germline V gives CDR1 LNHDA, CDR2 SQIVND (reference sequence). The CDR3 here is CASIEGGPSGANVLTF. CDR3 in DNA: TGTGCCAGTATCGAGGGAGGGCCCTCTGGGGCCAACGTCCTGACTTTC.

V gene TRBV19 combines with J gene TRBJ1-5; D might be TRBD1 (5 bases). CDR1 is LNHDA, CDR2 SQIVND, per germline (reference sequence). The CDR3 runs 16 residues. V was shortened by 2 bases and J by 0 bases, with 11 bases between the two germline ends. CDR3 DNA: TGTGCCAGTAGTATATGGGACGGTAATAGCAATCAGCCCCAGCATTTT. This encodes CASSIWDGNSNQPQHF.

The rearrangement links TRBV7-3 to TRBJ2-2; 7 positions match TRBD2. Losses at the gene ends were 5 bases for V and 1 base for J; bases not matched to a gene: 13. Germline V gene lookup returns CDR1 SGHTA and CDR2 FQGTGA. The CDR3 is 18 residues long. CDR3 nucleotides: TGTGCCAGCAGCAAGGCCGGGACTAACAAAAGGAACACCGGGGAGCTGTTTTTT. Translating it yields CASSKAGTNKRNTGELFF. The full variable domain, completed using reference TRBV7-3 and TRBJ2-2, is GAGVSQTPSNKVTEKGKYVELRCDPISGHTALYWYRQSLGQGPEFLIYFQGTGAADDSGLPNDRFFAVRPEGSVSTLKIQRTERGDSAVYLCASSKAGTNKRNTGELFFGEGSRLTVL.

The chain employs TRBV2 and TRBJ2-1; D uncertain. CDR3 length: 12 amino acids. Germline values: CDR1 SNHLY, CDR2 FYNNEI. V gave up 4 bases and J gave up 4 bases, with 5 bases separating them. Here the CDR3 reads CASSAVYNEQFF. DNA for the CDR3: TGTGCCAGCAGTGCTGTATACAATGAGCAGTTCTTC.

This clone was observed a handful of times. CDR3 nucleotides: TGTGCCAGCAAGGGGTGGGCTGAGGGTAGCTATGGCTACACCTTC. Translating it yields CASKGWAEGSYGYTF. This chain links TRBV6-5 with TRBJ1-2, with D perhaps matching TRBD1 (5 bases). The germline V gene encodes CDR1 MNHEY and CDR2 SVGAGI. CDR3 length: 15 residues. V was trimmed by 7 bases and J by 4 bases, leaving 19 bases between them.

This clone has ten or more counts. At the DNA level, this CDR3 is encoded by other sequences in the same sample as well. This chain uses TRBV5-4 with TRBJ2-7; D unclear. Trimming shortened V by 3 bases and J by 0 bases, and 10 bases separated the two germline ends. Germline V gives CDR1 SGHNT, CDR2 YYREEE (reference sequence). CDR3 length equals 14 residues. The CDR3 here is CASSWRPSSYEQYF. DNA for the CDR3: TGTGCCAGCAGCTGGAGACCAAGCTCCTACGAGCAGTACTTC.